This T cell receptor (beta chain) was retrieved from a study of blood T cell repertoires in COVID-19. Overall study: From the United States, Italy and Spain came samples of acute and convalescent COVID-19. T cells, B-cell-depleted T cells, or PBMCs supplied cDNA or gDNA.

In the authors' methods: Reference gene primer amplification gave nucleated cell count estimates. Measured with immunoSEQ multiplex PCR; TCRdb has only the in-frame clones, and not every one. V, J and clone size are taken as reported in that table, and D and trimming were inferred from the DNA itself. The sample lists roughly 53,000 clones, around 85% occurring once. CDR3 size: 14 residues. Per the germline V gene, CDR1 is MDHEN and CDR2 is SYDVKM. Trimming took off 2 bases at V and 7 bases at J, with 11 bases between the two ends. Input material: peripheral blood. This TCR was recovered from a human donor in a cohort sampled during active COVID-19. The V gene is TRBV28, the J gene TRBJ1-4; tentative D call: TRBD1 (5 bases). The CDR3 reads CASSLRQPAEKLFF. DNA for the CDR3: TGTGCCAGCAGTTTAAGACAGCCCGCTGAAAAACTGTTTTTT.